This record looks at one TCR beta chain sequence and its context. The sample is drawn from a study of blood T cell repertoires in COVID-19. Measured with immunoSEQ multiplex PCR; TCRdb has only the in-frame clones, and not every one. The table lists fewer than 110,000 clones, over 65% of them singletons. Sample: peripheral blood. This receptor was identified in a human donor in a cohort sampled during active COVID-19.

The CDR3 nucleotides read TGTGCCAGCAGCTGGACAGGGGGCAGGTACAATGAGCAGTTCTTC. Its translation is CASSWTGGRYNEQFF. V and J are TRBV7-3 and TRBJ2-1; 11 nucleotides line up with TRBD1. The CDR3 consists of 15 residues. Germline assignment: CDR1 SGHTA and CDR2 FQGTGA. J gave up 4 bases and V 4 bases, and 3 bases lay outside the gene matches.